The 12 T cell receptor beta chains listed next were all sequenced from one sample in a study of blood T cell repertoires in COVID-19. Some clones are missing from TCRdb's copy, which holds only in-frame ones; the method was immunoSEQ multiplex PCR. The data hold about 140,000 clones, with approximately 80% observed a single time. Sequencing input: PBMCs or T cells enriched from blood (not recorded which). These TCRs come from a woman in her forties or fifties who had recovered from COVID-19.

This clone showed up just a few times. The CDR3 DNA reads as TGTGCCAGCAATGGGGGCGTTGGAAACACCATATATTTT. Translation gives CASNGGVGNTIYF. This chain joins TRBV14 and TRBJ1-3, with D maybe TRBD1 (6 bases). This CDR3 comprises 13 residues. CDR1 is SGHDN and CDR2 is FVKESK in the germline V gene. V lost 7 bases to trimming and J lost 3 bases, with 10 bases between them. Drawing the rest from reference TRBV14 and TRBJ1-3, the complete variable domain is EAGVTQFPSHSVIEKGQTVTLRCDPISGHDNLYWYRRVMGKEIKFLLHFVKESKQDESGMPNNRFLAERTGGTYSTLKVQPAELEDSGVYFCASNGGVGNTIYFGEGSWLTVV.

The V and J genes are TRBV27 and TRBJ1-2, with 7 bases lining up with TRBD1. Germline loops: CDR1 MNHEY, CDR2 SMNVEV (reference sequence). Trimming took 4 bases from V and 0 from J; bases not matched to a gene: 8. The CDR3 is made up of 16 amino acids. The CDR3 loop is CASSSFGRGSNYGYTF. The DNA for the CDR3 is TGTGCCAGCAGTTCGTTCGGCAGGGGGTCTAACTATGGCTACACCTTC.

V usage is TRBV7-9 and J usage is TRBJ1-6, with D unresolved. The germline gives CDR1 SEHNR, CDR2 FQNEAQ (reference sequence). The CDR3 loop spans 15 amino acids. V was cut by 1 base and J by 8 bases, with 12 bases left in between. The CDR3 DNA is TGTGCCAGCAGCTTAGAGAGGGTCGGATATTCACCCCTCCACTTT. Translating gives CASSLERVGYSPLHF.

CDR3 nucleotides: TGTGCCAGCAGTTACCGAGAGAGGGACATTCAGTACTTC. This encodes CASSYRERDIQYF. The J gene is TRBJ2-4, the V gene TRBV27; perhaps TRBD2 as D (5 bases). The CDR3 extends over 13 amino acids. Germline CDR1 and CDR2: MNHEY and SMNVEV (reference sequence). V gave up 4 bases and J gave up 8 bases, with 12 bases separating them.

The chain combines TRBV11-2 with TRBJ2-7, with D hard to call. Between the trimmed V and J ends, which lost 7 bases and 0 bases, there was a span of 7 bases. The CDR3 totals 12 residues. The germline gives CDR1 SGHAT, CDR2 FQNNGV. In DNA form, the CDR3 reads TGTGCCAGCAAGAGTGACTCCTACGAGCAGTACTTC. It encodes CASKSDSYEQYF.

This chain uses TRBV28 with TRBJ1-4; 8 bases fit TRBD1. J was trimmed by 7 bases and V by 4 bases; bases with no gene match: 8. The CDR3 extends over 15 amino acids. CDR1 and CDR2 (germline): MDHEN, SYDVKM. CDR3 region: CASSSLTGESEKLFF. The CDR3 region has the DNA TGTGCCAGCAGTTCCCTGACAGGGGAGAGTGAAAAACTGTTTTTT.

The V gene is TRBV5-1, the J gene TRBJ1-1, with D tentatively TRBD1 (5 bases). The CDR3 runs to 15 residues. V was trimmed by 0 bases and J by 1 base, leaving 10 bases between them. The germline CDR1 and CDR2 sequences are SGHRS and YFSETQ. CDR3 region: CASSLAGSENTEAFF. Here the CDR3 DNA reads TGCGCCAGCAGCTTGGCAGGGTCTGAGAACACTGAAGCTTTCTTT.

The chain uses TRBV29-1 and TRBJ1-2; TRBD1 matches at 10 bases. CDR1 and CDR2 (germline): SQVTM, ANQGSEA. This CDR3 is 12 amino acids long. Germline trimming cut 6 bases from V and 5 bases from J; bases unmatched to any gene: 3. The chain's CDR3 is CSVWTGGYGYTF. The CDR3 nucleotides read TGCAGCGTCTGGACAGGGGGTTATGGCTACACCTTC.

The V call is TRBV7-9, the J call TRBJ2-3, with D perhaps matching TRBD2 (6 bases). CDR3 length: 10 amino acids. Trimming left V 11 bases short and J 8 bases short, with 11 bases between. Germline CDR1 reads SEHNR; CDR2 reads FQNEAQ (reference sequence). The CDR3 nucleotides are TGTGCCTTGGGGGAGGCTACGCAGTATTTT. Its translation is CALGEATQYF.

In this sample, this clone turned up once. CDR3 in amino acids: CATSRDSGEILSGNTIYF. The CDR3, as DNA: TGTGCCACCAGCAGAGATTCGGGGGAAATACTTTCTGGAAACACCATATATTTT. The chain couples TRBV15 to TRBJ1-3, with TRBD1 as a possible D gene (5 bases). Germline CDR1 LNHNV, CDR2 YYDKDF (reference sequence). This CDR3 contains 18 residues. With 0 bases removed from V and 1 base from J, the gap between germline ends came to 16 bases.

The genes are TRBV6-4 and TRBJ2-2, with 13 positions matching TRBD2. Trimming took 1 base from V and 3 from J; bases not matched to a gene: 2. The germline V gene has CDR1 MRHNA and CDR2 SNTAGT. The CDR3 is made up of 17 amino acids. The CDR3 region has the DNA TGTGCCAGCAGTGACTGGACTAGCGGGGGTGACACCGGGGAGCTGTTTTTT. It translates to CASSDWTSGGDTGELFF.

This chain uses TRBV28 with TRBJ1-3, with D unresolved. Germline loops: CDR1 MDHEN, CDR2 SYDVKM. The CDR3 has 14 residues. Trimming removed 4 bases at V and 0 bases at J, with 7 bases between. The CDR3, as DNA: TGTGCCAGCAGTTGGGGAGTCTCTGGAAACACCATATATTTT. Encoded protein: CASSWGVSGNTIYF.